This TCR beta chain stems from a study of cytomegalovirus exposure and HLA in healthy donors. Study-level findings and limits: Links to common viral pathogens appeared, in a later analysis, for several of the most significant clusters.

Of note for this clone: What it binds is unknown.

This CDR3 has 14 residues. V was trimmed by 0 bases and J by 3 bases, leaving 8 bases between them. Germline CDR1 reads MNHNY; CDR2 reads SVGAGI (reference sequence). The PCR ran on 60 Vbeta and 13 Jbeta primers. Clones were sequenced by immunoSEQ multiplex PCR, and TCRdb holds only the in-frame ones, with some missing. The table includes 120,000 to 150,000 clones, over 75% detected once. This sequence originates from a woman aged 25-40 years in good health and CMV-seronegative. V usage is TRBV6-6 and J usage is TRBJ1-1; D is undetermined. Input material: PBMCs. In DNA form, the CDR3 reads TGTGCCAGCAGTTACTCCCTAGCTGACACTGAAGCTTTCTTT. The encoded protein is CASSYSLADTEAFF.